These 26 T cell receptor beta chains share one sample of origin, sequenced in a study of blood T cell repertoires in COVID-19. Some clones are missing from TCRdb's copy, which holds only in-frame ones; the method was immunoSEQ multiplex PCR. The sample yields around 68,000 clones, approximately 82% seen once. Material for sequencing was peripheral blood. The receptors here all came from a man older than 75 with active COVID-19.

The V gene is TRBV6-2 or TRBV6-3, the J gene TRBJ2-5; D ambiguous. Per germline, CDR1 MNHEY and CDR2 SVGEGT. The length of the CDR3 is 11 residues. V was cut by 5 bases and J by 5 bases, with 6 bases left in between. Here the CDR3 DNA reads TGTGCCAGCAGTGTACGGGAGACCCAGTACTTC. Translated, it gives CASSVRETQYF.

This clone came up once. V and J are TRBV7-9 and TRBJ2-2; no definite D call. Germline CDR1 SEHNR, CDR2 FQNEAQ (reference sequence). The CDR3 sequence is 15 residues long. V was clipped by 4 bases and J by 4 bases, with 13 bases between them. Written as DNA, the CDR3 is TGTGCCAGCAGCTCCCCGTCGGGTACCACCGGGGAGCTGTTTTTT. Translating it yields CASSSPSGTTGELFF. Full variable domain (remainder filled in from reference TRBV7-9 and TRBJ2-2): DTGVSQNPRHKITKRGQNVTFRCDPISEHNRLYWYRQTLGQGPEFLTYFQNEAQLEKSRLLSDRFSAERPKGSFSTLEIQRTEQGDSAMYLCASSSPSGTTGELFFGEGSRLTVL.

The chain couples TRBV5-1 to TRBJ2-2; D is perhaps TRBD1 (6 bases). The ends were cut back, 5 bases at V and 0 bases at J, with 14 bases in the middle. CDR3 length: 16 residues. The germline V gene encodes CDR1 SGHRS and CDR2 YFSETQ. For the CDR3, the DNA is TGCGCCAGCAGGTCCACCGGGACAACGAACACCGGGGAGCTGTTTTTT. Its translation is CASRSTGTTNTGELFF.

The rearrangement joins TRBV4-1 to TRBJ2-5; possibly TRBD2 for D (6 bases). V lost 0 bases and J 0 bases, leaving 14 bases between the germline ends. The CDR3 length is 17 residues. Germline CDR1 MGHRA, CDR2 YSYEKL. The chain's CDR3 is CASSQEGLATYQETQYF. The CDR3, as DNA: TGCGCCAGCAGCCAAGAGGGGCTAGCGACATACCAAGAGACCCAGTACTTC.

The chain joins TRBV9 to TRBJ1-5; D is ambiguous. Per the germline V gene, CDR1 is SGDLS and CDR2 is YYNGEE. The germline V and J ends were trimmed by 0 bases and 7 bases, with 17 bases remaining between them. The CDR3 is made up of 16 amino acids. The CDR3 DNA reads as TGTGCCAGCAGCGTAGGATCGGCGGCAGAGGGACAGCCCCAGCATTTT. The encoded protein is CASSVGSAAEGQPQHF.

This chain links TRBV19 with TRBJ2-3; possible D gene TRBD1, 5 bases. The CDR3 loop spans 15 amino acids. V dropped 5 bases and J dropped 0 bases, with 12 bases sitting between them. The germline V gene encodes CDR1 LNHDA and CDR2 SQIVND (reference sequence). As DNA, the CDR3 is TGTGCCAGTAGTCGGCTACGACAGAGCACAGATACGCAGTATTTT. Translating it yields CASSRLRQSTDTQYF. Complete variable domain (other parts from reference TRBV19 and TRBJ2-3): DGGITQSPKYLFRKEGQNVTLSCEQNLNHDAMYWYRQDPGQGLRLIYYSQIVNDFQKGDIAEGYSVSREKKESFPLTVTSAQKNPTAFYLCASSRLRQSTDTQYFGPGTRLTVL.

This chain connects TRBV10-3 to TRBJ2-6; tentatively, D is TRBD1 (5 bases). Germline V lookup: CDR1 ENHRY, CDR2 SYGVKD. The germline V and J ends were trimmed by 5 bases and 0 bases, with 14 bases remaining between them. The CDR3 covers 17 residues. CDR3 coding DNA: TGTGCCATCAGTTTGACAGACACTAACTCTGGGGCCAACGTCCTGACTTTC. Protein sequence: CAISLTDTNSGANVLTF.

The chain carries TRBV6-6 and TRBJ1-3, with D possibly being TRBD1 (6 bases). V lost 6 bases to trimming and J lost 2 bases, with 11 bases between them. The CDR3 has 14 residues. Germline lookup yields CDR1 MNHNY and CDR2 SVGAGI (reference sequence). CDR3 residues: CASRPGTTGNTIYF. CDR3 sequence (DNA): TGTGCCAGCAGACCCGGGACAACTGGAAACACCATATATTTT.

The chain joins TRBV4-1 to TRBJ2-7, with 7 bases fitting TRBD2. The CDR3 sequence is 15 residues long. CDR1 MGHRA and CDR2 YSYEKL come from the germline V gene. V shed 1 base, J shed 2 bases, and the junction held 5 bases outside the gene matches. CDR3 sequence: CASSQVEGLTYEQYF. The CDR3 DNA follows: TGCGCCAGCAGCCAAGTAGAGGGACTAACCTACGAGCAGTACTTC.

J is TRBJ1-2 and V is TRBV24-1; a possible D gene is TRBD1 (6 bases). This CDR3 has 14 residues. Germline V gives CDR1 KGHDR, CDR2 SFDVKD. V lost 1 base and J 9 bases, leaving 14 bases between the germline ends. CDR3: CATSDFKRTASYTF. CDR3 coding DNA: TGTGCCACCAGTGATTTTAAGCGGACAGCAAGCTACACCTTC.

This rearrangement joins TRBV18 to TRBJ2-3, with 7 nucleotides matching TRBD2. Unmatched junction bases numbered 4, after V lost 4 bases and J lost 0 bases. CDR3 length: 15 residues. Germline V gene lookup returns CDR1 KGHSH and CDR2 LQKENI. In DNA form, the CDR3 reads TGTGCCAGCTCACTTCTTAGCGGGAGCACAGATACGCAGTATTTT. This encodes CASSLLSGSTDTQYF.

CDR3 sequence (DNA): TGCGCCAGCAGCTTGATTCCGGGTACAGGCACTGAAGCTTTCTTT. It codes for CASSLIPGTGTEAFF. The J gene is TRBJ1-1, the V gene TRBV5-1; possible D gene TRBD1, 5 bases. Germline V gene sequence: CDR1 SGHRS, CDR2 YFSETQ. CDR3 length: 15 amino acids. The V and J ends lost 1 base and 4 bases respectively, with 14 bases between them.

V usage is TRBV10-3 and J usage is TRBJ2-5; no clear D gene. Trimming pared 3 bases from V and 3 bases from J, leaving 8 bases between. There are 13 residues in the CDR3. In germline, CDR1 is ENHRY, CDR2 SYGVKD. The CDR3 nucleotides read TGTGCCATCAGTGATCAGGTAAAAGAGACCCAGTACTTC. It codes for CAISDQVKETQYF.

CDR3 nucleotides: TGTGCCAGCTCACCAAGTGGGAGGGCGAACACTGAAGCTTTCTTT. It specifies CASSPSGRANTEAFF. The genes are TRBV18 and TRBJ1-1; no firm D call. Germline V lookup: CDR1 KGHSH, CDR2 LQKENI. The CDR3 length is 15 residues. The ends were cut back, 2 bases at V and 1 base at J, with 11 bases in the middle.

This chain connects TRBV4-2 to TRBJ2-1; maybe TRBD2 (7 bases). V was pared by 0 bases and J by 4 bases, with 16 bases between. The CDR3 spans 17 residues. Per germline, CDR1 LGHNA and CDR2 YNFKEQ. This CDR3 reads CASSQDLTGGQYNEQFF. The CDR3 DNA reads as TGTGCCAGCAGCCAAGATCTTACGGGGGGCCAATACAATGAGCAGTTCTTC.

This rearrangement joins TRBV18 to TRBJ2-7; TRBD2 aligns across 8 bases. Germline V lookup: CDR1 KGHSH, CDR2 LQKENI. This CDR3 has 14 amino acids. The ends lost 3 bases at V and 3 bases at J; junction bases unmatched: 4. In nucleotides, the CDR3 is TGTGCCAGCTCACCCGGGGGGGCCATCTACGAGCAGTACTTC. It codes for CASSPGGAIYEQYF.

J is TRBJ1-2 and V is TRBV10-2, with a weak D call TRBD1 (6 bases). The germline V and J ends were trimmed by 6 bases and 4 bases, with 9 bases remaining between them. The germline CDR1 and CDR2 sequences are WSHSY and SAAADI. The CDR3 loop spans 12 amino acids. Written as DNA, the CDR3 is TGCGCCAGCAGGGGGACACCCTATGGCTACACCTTC. Encoded protein: CASRGTPYGYTF.

The V and J genes are TRBV7-2 and TRBJ2-1, with 7 nucleotides matching TRBD2. Germline CDR1 is SGHTA and CDR2 is FQGNSA. The CDR3 spans 14 residues. Trimming cost V 1 base and J 7 bases; bases outside gene matches: 4. The CDR3 region is CASSLVREVNEQFF. CDR3 nucleotide sequence: TGTGCCAGCAGCTTAGTTCGGGAGGTTAATGAGCAGTTCTTC.

This clone has only one observation. The CDR3 reads CASSPGLAVGDEQFF. CDR3 sequence (DNA): TGCGCCAGCAGCCCGGGACTAGCGGTTGGGGATGAGCAGTTCTTC. The chain links TRBV5-1 to TRBJ2-1; TRBD2 aligns across 11 bases. This CDR3 is built from 15 residues. The trim removed 4 bases at V and 8 bases at J, leaving 8 bases unmatched. Germline CDR1 is SGHRS and CDR2 is YFSETQ.

The CDR3 sequence: CASSGGEGDTGELFF. The CDR3 region has the DNA TGCGCCAGCAGCGGCGGGGAGGGGGACACCGGGGAGCTGTTTTTT. This chain joins TRBV5-1 and TRBJ2-2; D is perhaps TRBD2 (7 bases). Trimming removed 4 bases from V and 3 bases from J, with 13 bases in between. The V gene's germline CDR1 is SGHRS and CDR2 YFSETQ. The CDR3 is 15 amino acids.

The J gene is TRBJ1-4, the V gene TRBV27, with D maybe TRBD1 (6 bases). Germline V gene data show CDR1 as MNHEY and CDR2 as SMNVEV (reference sequence). The CDR3 is 16 residues long. With 1 base removed from V and 5 bases from J, the gap between germline ends came to 14 bases. The CDR3 DNA is TGTGCCAGCAGTTTATGGGGCGGGGGCGACAATGAAAAACTGTTTTTT. Its protein is CASSLWGGGDNEKLFF.

This sequence joins TRBV23-1 and TRBJ2-5; D call uncertain. TRBV23-1 is sorted into the ORF group, with uncertain function. The CDR3 runs to 16 residues. Trimming pared 0 bases from V and 1 base from J, leaving 12 bases between. The CDR3 nucleotides are TGCGCCAGCAGTCAATCCAGGCCTCAATCCCAAGAGACCCAGTACTTC. This codes for CASSQSRPQSQETQYF.

V and J are TRBV3-1 (or the pseudogene TRBV3-2) and TRBJ2-1, with 15 bases matching TRBD2. Trimming at V came to 1 base and at J to 5 bases, leaving 6 bases not matched to a gene. The V gene's germline CDR1 is LGHDT and CDR2 YNNKEL (reference sequence). The CDR3 has 18 amino acids. The CDR3, as DNA: TGTGCCAGCAGCCAAGGGGGACTAGCGGGAGGCTTCGACAATGAGCAGTTCTTC. It translates to CASSQGGLAGGFDNEQFF.

The chain links TRBV27 to TRBJ1-2, with 7 bases matching TRBD1. Trimming at V came to 5 bases and at J to 8 bases, leaving 8 bases not matched to a gene. Germline lookup yields CDR1 MNHEY and CDR2 SMNVEV (reference sequence). The CDR3 runs to 13 residues. The CDR3 here is CASSLQRGRGYTF. The CDR3 nucleotides are TGTGCCAGCAGTCTTCAAAGGGGGCGAGGCTACACCTTC.

The table lists this clone with a count of one. J is TRBJ2-3 and V is TRBV6-5, with 7 bases that match TRBD1. With V trimmed by 5 bases and J by 3 bases, 5 bases remained unmatched. The germline V gene encodes CDR1 MNHEY and CDR2 SVGAGI. The CDR3 contains 14 residues. The CDR3 DNA is TGTGCCAGCAGTACGGGACAGCAAACAGATACGCAGTATTTT. As protein: CASSTGQQTDTQYF.

The rearrangement joins TRBV29-1 to TRBJ2-1; 9 bases fit TRBD1. Trimming removed 7 bases from V and 8 bases from J; junction bases left unmatched: 9. Germline loops: CDR1 SQVTM, CDR2 ANQGSEA. CDR3 size: 13 residues. CDR3 in DNA: TGCAGCGCGGGACAGGGCCTTGTTTATGAGCAGTTCTTC. Its protein is CSAGQGLVYEQFF.